This T cell receptor beta chain was observed in a study of molecular identifiers for immune sequencing clone quantification. Study details: For replicates, RNA isolated from around 20,000 or 99,000 naive CD8 cells was divided into five portions, of which four were sequenced. Study findings and constraints: Reports indicate spiked Jurkat TCR RNA from one cell could be found among about a million naive cells.

With listed TCR primers and previously described methods, bulk TCR libraries were prepared. MiXCR, run by TCRdb on the PCR reads, gives a single entry per CDR3 protein. This table holds nearly 650,000 distinct CDR3 sequences, over 25% found once. Regarding this clonotype: The target antigen is unknown.

The specimen was naive CD8+ T cells from blood, with Jurkat cell RNA spiked in. As to subset: FACS-sorted CD8+CD4-CCR7+CD45RA+ naive T cells. This receptor was identified in a human donor in good health. Some libraries in this study had Jurkat cell RNA spiked in.

The CDR3 sequence is CAGSFSNTEAFF. The CDR3 DNA reads as TGTGCTGGCAGCTTTTCGAACACTGAAGCTTTCTTT. The chain joins TRBV5-3 to TRBJ1-1, with D hard to call. TRBV5-3 is treated as an ORF (open reading frame) with a function not yet certain. CDR3 length equals 12 residues.